The clone carrying this TCR beta chain was observed at least ten times. Its target is unknown. The data were obtained in a study of Graves' ophthalmopathy and Graves' hyperthyroidism. Overall study findings and caveats: Using 13 signatures, a model distinguished ophthalmopathy from stable hyperthyroidism, reaching about 89% sensitivity and approximately 84% specificity. Among thyroid clonotypes expanded above 0.001 frequency, most also appeared in blood.

CDR1 and CDR2 from the germline V gene are KGHSH and LQKENI. Trimming pared 0 bases from V and 7 bases from J, leaving 6 bases between. This CDR3 has 12 amino acids. Researchers turned away patients with other autoimmune diseases, uncontrolled infections, pregnancy or lactation. PBMCs were isolated from an approximately 10 ml sample of fresh peripheral blood. Amplifying from RNA transcripts, the study obtained TCR beta CDR3 regions. Second-round multiplex PCR came after first-round RT-PCR with HTBI primers. TCRdb redid the calling of the multiplex PCR reads with MiXCR, one entry per CDR3 protein. Altogether 150,000 or so distinct CDR3 sequences are present, around 40% being singletons, with the ten largest covering nearly 9%.

Sample: peripheral blood. V is TRBV18 and J is TRBJ1-1, with D unresolved. This receptor was identified in a man aged 25 to 45 with Graves' ophthalmopathy. CDR3 in amino acids: CASSPPGLEAFF. The CDR3 DNA follows: TGTGCCAGCTCACCACCGGGCCTTGAAGCTTTCTTT.